This passage covers 22 T cell receptor beta chains from one sample sequenced in a study of prognosis after radiotherapy for stage I lung cancer. Two-round multiplex PCR, the amplification method, yielded TCR beta CDR3 from genomic DNA. First-round PCR, the initial amplification, used primers specific to each TRBV and TRBJ gene. One entry per CDR3 protein, called by TCRdb with MiXCR from the multiplex PCR reads. The sample records just over 30,000 distinct CDR3 sequences, less than 35% being singletons. This specimen consisted of PBMCs, obtained before or after stereotactic body radiation therapy (not recorded which). The receptors here all came from a donor older than 45 with non-small cell lung cancer.

With regard to this clonotype: Possible read error: a much larger clone is one base away. The V gene is TRBV24-1, the J gene TRBJ2-3; 10 positions match TRBD1. In germline, CDR1 is KGHDR, CDR2 SFDVKD. J gave up 3 bases and V 9 bases, and 23 bases lay outside the gene matches. There are 20 residues in the CDR3. The CDR3 sequence: CATAPGQGSMGRAMTDTQYF. The CDR3 region has the DNA TGTGCCACCGCTCCGGGACAGGGGTCCATGGGGAGGGCCATGACAGATACGCAGTATTTT.

By proportion, this clonotype is medium-sized. This rearrangement joins TRBV6-1 to TRBJ2-2, with 14 bases aligning to TRBD2. Germline trimming cut 6 bases from V and 5 bases from J; bases unmatched to any gene: 8. Germline CDR1 MNHNS, CDR2 SASEGT. There are 17 residues in the CDR3. As DNA, the CDR3 is TGTGCCAGCAGGGGACTAGCGGGAGTGGGGGGGACCGGGGAGCTGTTTTTT. Protein: CASRGLAGVGGTGELFF.

This clonotype was seen ten or more times. A much larger clonotype is one base distant, so this may be a read error. The chain uses TRBV5-1 and TRBJ2-3; perhaps TRBD1 as D (6 bases). Germline CDR1 and CDR2: SGHRS and YFSETQ. This CDR3 comprises 14 residues. Deletions cut 4 bases from V and 2 bases from J, with 11 bases between. The DNA of the CDR3 is TGCGCCAGCAGCATCGGACAGTTCACAGATACGCAGTATTTT. Translated, it gives CASSIGQFTDTQYF.

The V call is TRBV19, the J call TRBJ1-5, with D hard to call. V lost 10 bases and J 7 bases, leaving 17 bases between the germline ends. The germline V gene encodes CDR1 LNHDA and CDR2 SQIVND (reference sequence). This CDR3 comprises 13 residues. CDR3 sequence: CAILELPGQPQHF. The CDR3 coding sequence is TGTGCCATTCTCGAACTCCCGGGGCAGCCCCAGCATTTT.

Points on this clonotype: A read error likely explains this, since a far larger clone differs by one base. V and J are TRBV6-4 and TRBJ2-7, with 8 bases aligning to TRBD1. J gave up 3 bases and V 9 bases, and 7 bases lay outside the gene matches. The germline V gene has CDR1 MRHNA and CDR2 SNTAGT. The CDR3 length is 13 residues. The CDR3 coding sequence is TGTGCCAGAAGTAGGGGACAGGACTACGAGCAGTACTTC. Protein product: CARSRGQDYEQYF.

This clonotype was observed many times. The CDR3, as DNA: TGCAGCGGACCAGGGAACACTGAAGCTTTCTTT. Amino acids: CSGPGNTEAFF. The chain employs TRBV20-1 and TRBJ1-1; D call uncertain. The CDR3 consists of 11 residues. Germline assignment: CDR1 DFQATT and CDR2 SNEGSKA (reference sequence).

The rearrangement links TRBV6-1 to TRBJ2-2; D is ambiguous. V was pared by 2 bases and J by 4 bases, with 14 bases between. This CDR3 has 16 residues. CDR1 is MNHNS, CDR2 SASEGT, per germline. Written as DNA, the CDR3 is TGTGCCAGCAGTGAAAACCCAGGCCGGGCCACCGGGGAGCTGTTTTTT. Protein product: CASSENPGRATGELFF.

A single count supports this clonotype. A junction end diverges from the germline sequence, so it may reflect a read error. This chain joins TRBV6-4 and TRBJ2-5, with D possibly TRBD2 on 5 matching bases. The CDR3 extends over 13 amino acids. Germline-derived CDR1 and CDR2 are MRHNA and SNTAGT. CDR3 in amino acids: CASSDQIGETHYF. The CDR3 DNA is TGTGCCAGCAGTGACCAAATCGGGGAGACCCATTACTTC.

The V and J genes are TRBV20-1 and TRBJ2-2; unclear D gene. CDR1 and CDR2 from the germline V gene are DFQATT and SNEGSKA (reference sequence). The V gene lost 4 bases and the J gene lost 8 bases, with 8 bases spanning the gap. The CDR3 contains 11 residues. DNA for the CDR3: TGCAGTGCTATAGTGGCAGGGGAGCTGTTTTTT. Translation: CSAIVAGELFF.

To note about this clonotype: The junction and the germline gene differ at one end; a read error may be behind it. The V and J genes are TRBV18 and TRBJ1-5; D is unclear. Germline V gene sequence: CDR1 KGHSH, CDR2 LQKENI. This CDR3 spans 13 amino acids. In nucleotides, the CDR3 is TGCGCCAGCTCACCAACCGGGGATCAGACCCAGCATTTT. Translating gives CASSPTGDQTQHF.

This clonotype has a count of ten or more. The V and J genes are TRBV18 and TRBJ1-4; D is perhaps TRBD1 (5 bases). Germline CDR1 KGHSH, CDR2 LQKENI. The CDR3 runs to 15 residues. The germline V and J ends were trimmed by 4 bases and 8 bases, with 17 bases remaining between them. The CDR3 protein is CASSLRQPSEEKLFF. The CDR3 DNA reads as TGTGCCAGCTCACTGAGACAGCCCTCGGAGGAAAAACTGTTTTTT.

Remarks on this clonotype: It may be a read error: a sequence one base away is much more abundant. The chain has TRBV30 and TRBJ2-1; TRBD1 matches 12 bases. The length of the CDR3 is 14 residues. CDR1 and CDR2 from the germline V gene are GTSNPN and SVGIG (reference sequence). CDR3 nucleotides: TGTGCCTTGAGTTCCGGGACAGGGGGCGATGAGCAGTTCTTC. Translated: CALSSGTGGDEQFF.

This clonotype was observed at least ten times. The chain is built from TRBV19 and TRBJ2-7; 10 bases map to TRBD2. Germline V gene sequence: CDR1 LNHDA, CDR2 SQIVND (reference sequence). The CDR3 loop spans 15 amino acids. The V segment lost 3 bases and the J segment 4 bases; nucleotides outside the gene matches: 6. DNA of the CDR3: TGTGCCAGTAGTATTAGGGCTAGCGGGAGTTACGAGCAGTACTTC. The encoded protein is CASSIRASGSYEQYF.

This clonotype has at least ten counts. The V and J genes are TRBV28 and TRBJ1-2, with D tentatively TRBD1 (5 bases). Per germline, CDR1 MDHEN and CDR2 SYDVKM. The V gene lost 7 bases and the J gene lost 7 bases, with 13 bases spanning the gap. This CDR3 has 12 residues. The CDR3 region is CASNGRVAGYTF. DNA of the CDR3: TGTGCCAGCAATGGCAGGGTGGCTGGCTACACCTTC.

This clonotype has ten or more counts. The chain carries TRBV9 and TRBJ2-7, with D tentatively TRBD2 (6 bases). Per germline, CDR1 SGDLS and CDR2 YYNGEE. Deletions cut 4 bases from V and 4 bases from J, with 18 bases between. This CDR3 is built from 15 residues. CDR3 in DNA: TGTGCCAGCAGCCCCTCGGCGGGGAATACTTACGAGCAGTACTTC. Translating it yields CASSPSAGNTYEQYF.

The chain employs TRBV7-9 and TRBJ1-1; no clear D gene. Germline V gene sequence: CDR1 SEHNR, CDR2 FQNEAQ (reference sequence). This CDR3 has 14 amino acids. Trimming left V 3 bases short and J 3 bases short, with 11 bases between. The CDR3 sequence: CASSLPHMDTEAFF. In DNA, the CDR3 is TGTGCCAGCAGCTTGCCCCATATGGACACTGAAGCTTTCTTT.

On this clonotype itself: A single base separates this from a much larger clone, so it may be a read error. J is TRBJ1-2 and V is TRBV13, with 7 bases fitting TRBD1. Germline lookup yields CDR1 PRHDT and CDR2 FYEKMQ (reference sequence). The J segment lost 7 bases and the V segment lost 4 bases, leaving 15 bases of the junction unmatched. CDR3 size: 16 residues. This CDR3 reads CASSSPTGQWASGYTF. CDR3 DNA: TGTGCCAGCAGCTCTCCTACGGGACAGTGGGCTAGTGGCTACACCTTC.

This clonotype was counted ten times or more. The junction departs from germline at one end; a sequencing error may be responsible. This chain connects TRBV14 to TRBJ2-5; D is perhaps TRBD2 (5 bases). The CDR3 spans 8 residues. Germline loops: CDR1 SGHDN, CDR2 FVKESK. The CDR3 loop reads CASSHRGF. The CDR3, as DNA: TGTGCCAGCAGCCACCGGGGCTTC.

The rearrangement links TRBV3-1 to TRBJ2-3; no firm D call. The CDR3 loop spans 16 amino acids. The ends were cut back, 0 bases at V and 3 bases at J, with 13 bases in the middle. The germline CDR1 and CDR2 sequences are LGHDT and YNNKEL (reference sequence). CDR3 sequence (DNA): TGTGCCAGCAGCCAAGATCAGCCCAAGAGAACAGATACGCAGTATTTT. Translating it yields CASSQDQPKRTDTQYF.

This clonotype was counted ten times or more. This chain connects TRBV6-2 or TRBV6-3 to TRBJ1-6; no clear D gene. Germline CDR1 reads MNHEY; CDR2 reads SVGEGT. CDR3 length: 12 residues. V was shortened by 6 bases and J by 5 bases, with 5 bases between the two germline ends. CDR3 coding DNA: TGTGCCAGCAGGGTTGATAATTCACCCCTCCACTTT. Translated: CASRVDNSPLHF.

This clonotype was recorded many times. The chain couples TRBV7-3 to TRBJ2-3, with 8 bases identical to TRBD2. With V trimmed by 3 bases and J by 6 bases, 11 bases remained unmatched. Germline V gives CDR1 SGHTA, CDR2 FQGTGA. This CDR3 comprises 16 residues. CDR3 DNA: TGTGCCAGCAGCTTGTTCTCGGGACTAGAGTCTGATACGCAGTATTTT. It is translated as CASSLFSGLESDTQYF.

The table lists this clonotype with many counts. The chain employs TRBV4-1 and TRBJ2-1; 12 bases agree with TRBD2. V shed 1 base and J 5 bases; nucleotides not matched to a gene: 3. Per the germline V gene, CDR1 is MGHRA and CDR2 is YSYEKL. There are 16 residues in the CDR3. The CDR3 DNA reads TGCGCCAGCAGCCAAGTGCTAGCGGGGGGGAACAATGAGCAGTTCTTC. This translates into CASSQVLAGGNNEQFF.